This TCR beta chain was sequenced in a study of T cells in tuberculosis. The CDR3 is 13 amino acids. The V end was cut by 5 bases, the J end by 3 bases, with 7 bases between. In germline, CDR1 is SGHVS, CDR2 FNYEAQ. General study results and limits: Active tuberculosis patients had shorter CDR3-alpha; the beta difference was nonsignificant. Smaller distances to GMM-specific TCRs suggested their expansion in active tuberculosis.

Libraries were prepared by immunoSEQ multiplex PCR; TCRdb keeps only in-frame clonotypes and omits some of them. The data show over 35,000 clones, 95% seen once. Tuberculin skin test and IGRA determined adolescents' latent tuberculosis status at entry. A note on this clone: Its matching antigen is unknown.

The source is a donor aged 5-35 years with latent tuberculosis or without tuberculosis infection. The chain joins TRBV7-6 to TRBJ2-2; tentatively, D is TRBD1 (6 bases). The sequenced sample consisted of PBMCs. The DNA of the CDR3 is TGTGCCAGCAGCCCAGGGGACACCGGGGAGCTGTTTTTT. Protein: CASSPGDTGELFF.